These 3 T cell receptor beta chains were sequenced from one sample in a study of T-cell reconstitution after alpha-beta-depleted transplantation in children. It was with unique molecular identifiers that the TCRbeta library was prepared. TCRdb re-derived calls from the PCR reads in MiXCR, one entry per CDR3 protein. The table lists 500,000 to 600,000 distinct CDR3 sequences, about a sixth of them singletons. The specimen was PBMCs from the stem cell graft donor, collected from the stem cell graft. These receptor sequences come from a human donor who donated a stem cell graft to a child with acute lymphoblastic leukemia.

This rearrangement joins TRBV5-1 to TRBJ2-1, with D possibly being TRBD2 (6 bases). The V end was cut by 1 base, the J end by 2 bases, with 13 bases between. CDR1 is SGHRS, CDR2 YFSETQ, per germline. CDR3 length equals 16 residues. The DNA of the CDR3 is TGCGCCAGCAGCTTGCCGGGGAGGAGCCCCTACAATGAGCAGTTCTTC. Translated: CASSLPGRSPYNEQFF.

This clonotype was observed a handful of times. The V and J genes are TRBV9 and TRBJ2-3, with D uncertain. Germline V CDR1 and CDR2: SGDLS, YYNGEE. This CDR3 is built from 15 residues. V was clipped by 1 base and J by 0 bases, with 9 bases between them. CDR3 bases: TGTGCCAGCAGCGTATCAACAGCTAGCACAGATACGCAGTATTTT. It codes for CASSVSTASTDTQYF. Full variable domain (outside the CDR3, taken from reference TRBV9 and TRBJ2-3): DSGVTQTPKHLITATGQRVTLRCSPRSGDLSVYWYQQSLDQGLQFLIQYYNGEERAKGNILERFSAQQFPDLHSELNLSSLELGDSALYFCASSVSTASTDTQYFGPGTRLTVL.

The V call is TRBV7-2, the J call TRBJ2-7, with 10 bases identical to TRBD2. This CDR3 has 14 amino acids. Germline V gene lookup returns CDR1 SGHTA and CDR2 FQGNSA. The junction had 7 bases not matched to a gene; V was cut back by 7 bases and J by 4 bases. The CDR3 DNA is TGTGCCAGCACCGTAGGACTAGCGGTTTACGAGCAGTACTTC. It translates to CASTVGLAVYEQYF. Full variable domain (missing parts from reference TRBV7-2 and TRBJ2-7): GAGVSQSPSNKVTEKGKDVELRCDPISGHTALYWYRQSLGQGLEFLIYFQGNSAPDKSGLPSDRFSAERTGGSVSTLTIQRTQQEDSAVYLCASTVGLAVYEQYFGPGTRLTVT.